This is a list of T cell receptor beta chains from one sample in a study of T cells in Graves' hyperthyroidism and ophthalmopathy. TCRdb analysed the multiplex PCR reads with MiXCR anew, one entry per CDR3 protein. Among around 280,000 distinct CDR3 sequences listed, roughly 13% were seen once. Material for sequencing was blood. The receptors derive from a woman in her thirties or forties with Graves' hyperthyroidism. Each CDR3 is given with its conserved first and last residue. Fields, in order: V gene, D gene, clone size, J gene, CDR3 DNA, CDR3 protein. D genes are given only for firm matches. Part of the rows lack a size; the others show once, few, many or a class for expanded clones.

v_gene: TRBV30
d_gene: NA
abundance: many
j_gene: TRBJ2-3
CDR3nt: TGTGCCTGGAAGGAAGGGATGACAACAGATACGCAGTATTTT
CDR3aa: CAWKEGMTTDTQYF

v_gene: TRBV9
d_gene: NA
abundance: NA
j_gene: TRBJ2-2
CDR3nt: TGTGCCAGCAGCGGGGGGCCTTCCCACGGGGAGCTGTTTTTT
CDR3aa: CASSGGPSHGELFF

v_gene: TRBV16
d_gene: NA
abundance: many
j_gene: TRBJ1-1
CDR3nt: TGTGCCAGCAGCCAGTTCCGGGGGTTGCGAGCTTTCTTT
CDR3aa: CASSQFRGLRAFF

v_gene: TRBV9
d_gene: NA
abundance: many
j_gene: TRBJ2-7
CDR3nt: TGTGCCAGCAGCCCCGGCGGGGAACCCTACGAGCAGTACTTC
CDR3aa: CASSPGGEPYEQYF

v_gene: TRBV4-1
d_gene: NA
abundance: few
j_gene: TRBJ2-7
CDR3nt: TGCGCCAGCAGCCAAGGACATCTTTTCGACAATTCCTACGAGCAGTACTTC
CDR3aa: CASSQGHLFDNSYEQYF

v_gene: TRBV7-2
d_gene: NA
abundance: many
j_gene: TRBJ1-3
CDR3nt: TGTGCCAGCAGCGTAGATCTGAGCTCTGGAAACACCATATATTTT
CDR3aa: CASSVDLSSGNTIYF

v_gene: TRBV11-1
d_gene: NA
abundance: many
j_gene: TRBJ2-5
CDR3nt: TGTGCCAGCAGCTCTTGGGGGGAAAAAGAGACCCAGTACTTC
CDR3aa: CASSSWGEKETQYF

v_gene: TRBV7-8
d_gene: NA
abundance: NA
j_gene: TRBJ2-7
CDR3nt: TGTGCCAGCAGCTTAGCACTTGGAAGTTCCTACGAGCAGTACTTC
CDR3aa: CASSLALGSSYEQYF

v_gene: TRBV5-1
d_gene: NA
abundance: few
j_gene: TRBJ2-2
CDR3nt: TGCGCCAGCAGCTTCGACGGATTCACCGGGGAGCTGTTTTTT
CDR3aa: CASSFDGFTGELFF

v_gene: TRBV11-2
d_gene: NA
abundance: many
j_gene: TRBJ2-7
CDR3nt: TGTGCCAGCAGCTTAGAGTCCGGGATGGTCGAGCAGTACTTC
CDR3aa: CASSLESGMVEQYF

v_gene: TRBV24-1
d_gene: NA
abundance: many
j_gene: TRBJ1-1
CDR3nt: TGTGCCACCAGTGAAGGGGGAACTGAAGCTTTCTTT
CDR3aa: CATSEGGTEAFF